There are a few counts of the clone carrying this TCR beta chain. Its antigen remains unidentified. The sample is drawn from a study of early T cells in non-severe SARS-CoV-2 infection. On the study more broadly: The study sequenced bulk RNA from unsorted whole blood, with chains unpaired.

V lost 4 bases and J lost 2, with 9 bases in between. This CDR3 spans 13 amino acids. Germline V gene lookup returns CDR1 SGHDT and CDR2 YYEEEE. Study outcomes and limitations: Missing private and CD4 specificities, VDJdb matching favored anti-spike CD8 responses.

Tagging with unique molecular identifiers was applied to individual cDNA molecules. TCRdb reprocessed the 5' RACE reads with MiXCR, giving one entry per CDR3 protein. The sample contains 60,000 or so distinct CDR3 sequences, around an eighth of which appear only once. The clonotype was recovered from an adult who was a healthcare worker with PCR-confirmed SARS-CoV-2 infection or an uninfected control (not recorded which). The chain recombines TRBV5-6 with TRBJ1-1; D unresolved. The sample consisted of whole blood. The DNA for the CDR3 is TGTGCCAGCAGCAACCGACCCAACACTGAAGCTTTCTTT. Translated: CASSNRPNTEAFF. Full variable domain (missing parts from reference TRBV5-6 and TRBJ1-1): DAGVTQSPTHLIKTRGQQVTLRCSPKSGHDTVSWYQQALGQGPQFIFQYYEEEERQRGNFPDRFSGHQFPNYSSELNVNALLLGDSALYLCASSNRPNTEAFFGQGTRLTVV.